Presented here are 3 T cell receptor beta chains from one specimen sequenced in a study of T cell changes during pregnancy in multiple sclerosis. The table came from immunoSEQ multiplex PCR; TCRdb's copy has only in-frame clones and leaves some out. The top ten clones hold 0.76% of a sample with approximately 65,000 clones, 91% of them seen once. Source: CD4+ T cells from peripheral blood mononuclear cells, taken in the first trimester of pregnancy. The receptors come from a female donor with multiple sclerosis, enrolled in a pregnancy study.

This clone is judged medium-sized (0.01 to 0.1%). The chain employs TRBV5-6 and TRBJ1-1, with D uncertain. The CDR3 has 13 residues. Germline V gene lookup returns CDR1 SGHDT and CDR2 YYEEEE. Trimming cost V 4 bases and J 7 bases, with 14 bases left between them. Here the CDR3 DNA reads TGTGCCAGCAGCCCACTCGGGAGGGATGAAGCTTTCTTT. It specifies CASSPLGRDEAFF.

DNA for the CDR3: TGTGCCAGCAGCCTGACAGACCTCAATCAGCCCCAGCATTTT. Protein sequence: CASSLTDLNQPQHF. This chain joins TRBV11-2 and TRBJ1-5; a possible D gene is TRBD1 (5 bases). Trimming removed 5 bases from V and 3 bases from J, with 11 bases in between. Germline CDR1 and CDR2: SGHAT and FQNNGV. The CDR3 runs to 14 residues.

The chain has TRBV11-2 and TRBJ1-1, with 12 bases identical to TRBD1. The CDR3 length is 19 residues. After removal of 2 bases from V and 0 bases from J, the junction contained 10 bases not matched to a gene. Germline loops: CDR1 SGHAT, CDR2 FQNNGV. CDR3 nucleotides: TGTGCCAGCAGCTTATTTTATCGGGACAGGGGGCGGGTGAACACTGAAGCTTTCTTT. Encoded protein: CASSLFYRDRGRVNTEAFF.